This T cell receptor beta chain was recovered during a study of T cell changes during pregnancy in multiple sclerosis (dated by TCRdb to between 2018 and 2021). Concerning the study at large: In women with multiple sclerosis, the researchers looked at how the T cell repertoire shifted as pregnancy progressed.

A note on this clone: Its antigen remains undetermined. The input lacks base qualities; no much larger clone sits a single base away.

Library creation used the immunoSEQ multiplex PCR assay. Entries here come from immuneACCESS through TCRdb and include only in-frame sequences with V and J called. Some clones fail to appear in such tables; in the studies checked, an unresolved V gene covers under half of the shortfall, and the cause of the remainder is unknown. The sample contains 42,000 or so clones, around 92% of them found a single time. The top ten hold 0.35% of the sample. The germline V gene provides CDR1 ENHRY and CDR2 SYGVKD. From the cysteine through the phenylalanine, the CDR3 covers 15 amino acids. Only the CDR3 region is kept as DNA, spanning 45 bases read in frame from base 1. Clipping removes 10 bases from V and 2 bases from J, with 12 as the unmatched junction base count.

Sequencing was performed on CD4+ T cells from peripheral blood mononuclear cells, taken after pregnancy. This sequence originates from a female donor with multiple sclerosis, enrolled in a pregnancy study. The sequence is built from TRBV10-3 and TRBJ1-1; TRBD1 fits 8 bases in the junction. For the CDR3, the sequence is CATRQGPEVNTEAFF. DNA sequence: TGTGCCACCCGACAGGGGCCGGAGGTCAACACTGAAGCTTTCTTT.